These T cell receptor beta chains were read from a single sample in a study of OX40 agonist ivuxolimab in advanced cancers. Repertoires were generated with immunoSEQ multiplex PCR, while TCRdb's copy carries only in-frame clones and drops some. The data contain around 64,000 clones, roughly 84% of them singletons. The sequenced sample was CD4+ or CD8+ T cells sorted from blood, obtained in a trial of the OX40 agonist ivuxolimab. These receptors were taken from an adult with an advanced solid tumor such as melanoma, head and neck, liver or kidney cancer. Both conserved end residues are part of each CDR3. D genes are given only for firm matches. Clone size, where shown, is once, few, many, or a class for clones that have expanded.

v_call	cdr3_length	clone_size	j_call	d_call	cdr3_nt	cdr3_aa
TRBV19	13	-	TRBJ1-1	-	TGTGCCAGTAGTGCACAAATGAACACTGAAGCTTTCTTT	CASSAQMNTEAFF
TRBV5-1	15	once	TRBJ2-7	TRBD1	TGCGCCAGCAGCCGAGGGACAGGCCCATCTGACGAGCAGTACTTC	CASSRGTGPSDEQYF
TRBV7-9	13	-	TRBJ1-6	-	TGTGCCAGCAGCTTACTGGATAATTCACCCCTCCACTTT	CASSLLDNSPLHF
TRBV19	14	-	TRBJ1-1	-	TGTGCCAGTAGTGCCAGTTTCATGAACACTGAAGCTTTCTTT	CASSASFMNTEAFF
TRBV7-9	12	-	TRBJ1-2	-	TGTGCCAGCAGCCCGGGGTTCTATGGCTACACCTTC	CASSPGFYGYTF
TRBV4-1	13	-	TRBJ1-1	TRBD1	TGCGCCAGCAGCCTGACAGGGTACGCTGAAGCTTTCTTT	CASSLTGYAEAFF
TRBV28	15	-	TRBJ2-3	TRBD2	TGTGCCAGCAGTTTCGGGGGGGAAGGCACAGATACGCAGTATTTT	CASSFGGEGTDTQYF
TRBV5-1	15	-	TRBJ2-5	TRBD2	TGCGCCAGCAGCTTGGCCGCGGGGGGAAGGGAGACCCAGTACTTC	CASSLAAGGRETQYF
TRBV11-3	13	-	TRBJ1-3	TRBD1	TGTGCCAGCAGCTTGGGACAGGGAAACACCATATATTTT	CASSLGQGNTIYF
TRBV5-4	16	-	TRBJ2-1	TRBD1	TGTGCCAGCAGCCCCGCCCCAGGACAGGGTTTCGGTGAGCAGTTCTTC	CASSPAPGQGFGEQFF
TRBV7-2	13	-	TRBJ1-1	-	TGTGCCAGCAGCTCTCCCTTTTACACTGAAGCTTTCTTT	CASSSPFYTEAFF
TRBV6-6	14	-	TRBJ2-2	-	TGTGCCAGCTCCGGGTGGCGAGGCACCGGGGAGCTGTTTTTT	CASSGWRGTGELFF
TRBV29-1	16	-	TRBJ2-2	-	TGCAGCGTTGTACCCCGGGGGGCATTGAACACCGGGGAGCTGTTTTTT	CSVVPRGALNTGELFF
TRBV18	12	-	TRBJ2-2	-	TGTGCCAGCTCATCGAACACCGGGGAGCTGTTTTTT	CASSSNTGELFF
TRBV6-5	14	-	TRBJ2-7	TRBD1	TGTGCCAGCAGAAAACCGGGACAGGGCCACGAGCAGTACTTC	CASRKPGQGHEQYF
TRBV2	14	once	TRBJ1-3	-	TGTGCCAGCAGTGTCCCGAGCTCTGGAAACACCATATATTTT	CASSVPSSGNTIYF
TRBV30	13	-	TRBJ1-1	-	TGTGCCTGGAGTGTTAATTGGAACACTGAAGCTTTCTTT	CAWSVNWNTEAFF
TRBV28	14	-	TRBJ2-7	-	TGTGCCAGCAGTATGACAAGGGCGTCTGAAGAGCAGTACTTC	CASSMTRASEEQYF
TRBV19	13	-	TRBJ1-4	-	TGTGCCAGTAATTCCAGGGTTTCTGAAAAACTGTTTTTT	CASNSRVSEKLFF
TRBV7-2	14	-	TRBJ1-2	-	TGTGCCAGCAGCTCCCCGACGACAGCCTATGGCTACACCTTC	CASSSPTTAYGYTF
TRBV9	16	once	TRBJ2-5	TRBD1	TGTGCCAGCAGCACTGGACAGGGGGCAGCAATAGAGACCCAGTACTTC	CASSTGQGAAIETQYF
TRBV29-1	14	-	TRBJ2-5	-	TGCAGCGTTGGTGGAGGTGATGTTCAAGAGACCCAGTACTTC	CSVGGGDVQETQYF
TRBV6-6	13	-	TRBJ2-3	-	TGTGCCAGCAGTTACCCCGTGGGGCGCCAGGAGTATTTT	CASSYPVGRQEYF
TRBV5-5	17	-	TRBJ1-6	TRBD1	TGTGCCAGCAGCTTAGTAGGGCAGGGGGCGTTTAATTCACCCCTCCACTTT	CASSLVGQGAFNSPLHF
TRBV18	15	-	TRBJ2-3	-	TGTGCCAGCTCACCACCGGCCCTGAGGGCAGATACGCAGTATTTT	CASSPPALRADTQYF
TRBV6-5	12	-	TRBJ2-7	-	TGTGCCAGCAGTTACGCGGATTACGAGCAGTACTTC	CASSYADYEQYF
TRBV20-1	10	-	TRBJ2-7	-	TGCAGTGCTTATCTAGGCGCGCAGTACTTC	CSAYLGAQYF
TRBV19	15	-	TRBJ2-1	TRBD2	TGTGCCAGTAGTTCCCGACTAGCGGGATTCAATGAGCAGTTCTTC	CASSSRLAGFNEQFF
TRBV30	16	-	TRBJ2-1	TRBD1	TGTGCCTGGAGTGCCAAGGGACAGGGGGCCTACAATGAGCAGTTCTTC	CAWSAKGQGAYNEQFF
TRBV5-6	13	-	TRBJ2-7	-	TGTGCCAGCAGCCTTACAGGGCCCTACGAGCAGTACTTC	CASSLTGPYEQYF
TRBV5-1	14	-	TRBJ2-3	-	TGCGCCAGCAGTCTAGGACAGACCGATGATACGCAGTATTTT	CASSLGQTDDTQYF
TRBV19	15	-	TRBJ2-1	TRBD2	TGTGCCAGTAGCGTTGCGGGGGGCCTCTACAATGAGCAGTTCTTC	CASSVAGGLYNEQFF
TRBV18	16	once	TRBJ2-3	-	TGTGCCAGCTCACCATCAGCGGGACATGGCACAGATACGCAGTATTTT	CASSPSAGHGTDTQYF
TRBV15	16	once	TRBJ1-1	-	TGTGCCACCAGCAGAGATATGAACAGAATGAACACTGAAGCTTTCTTT	CATSRDMNRMNTEAFF
TRBV19	17	-	TRBJ2-7	TRBD1	TGTGCCAGTAGTATGAGGTTCTTGGGGACAGGGTTCTACGAGCAGTACTTC	CASSMRFLGTGFYEQYF
TRBV7-3	15	-	TRBJ1-1	TRBD1	TGTGCCAGCAGCCCCGACAGGGATAGGAACACTGAAGCTTTCTTT	CASSPDRDRNTEAFF
TRBV15	14	-	TRBJ1-1	-	TGTGCCACCAGCAGAGATATCCTAAACACTGAAGCTTTCTTT	CATSRDILNTEAFF
TRBV19	13	-	TRBJ1-2	-	TGTGCCAGTAGTATGGTAGTTAACTATGGCTACACCTTC	CASSMVVNYGYTF
TRBV7-2	16	-	TRBJ2-6	-	TGTGCCAGCAGCCGGGACGTCAGTTCTGGGGCCAACGTCCTGACTTTC	CASSRDVSSGANVLTF
TRBV5-6	15	-	TRBJ1-2	-	TGTGCCAGCAGCTATACTTTGGCGGGGGCGGGGGGCTACACCTTC	CASSYTLAGAGGYTF
TRBV27	14	-	TRBJ1-2	-	TGTGCCAGCAGTACAACGGGACGCCTAACTGGCTACACCTTC	CASSTTGRLTGYTF
TRBV2	14	-	TRBJ1-1	-	TGTGCCAGCAGTGTTCAAAGAGGGAACACTGAAGCTTTCTTT	CASSVQRGNTEAFF
TRBV7-9	14	-	TRBJ2-2	TRBD2	TGTGCCAGCAGCCTGGGAGGGAGTACCGGGGAGCTGTTTTTT	CASSLGGSTGELFF
TRBV11-3	15	-	TRBJ1-2	-	TGTGCCAGCAGCTTAGTTCCAGCTTCAAACTATGGCTACACCTTC	CASSLVPASNYGYTF
TRBV18	14	-	TRBJ2-3	TRBD2	TGTGCCAGCTCCCCGAGCGGGAGGACAGATACGCAGTATTTT	CASSPSGRTDTQYF
TRBV14	14	-	TRBJ2-1	TRBD2	TGTGCCAGCAGCTACTACAAGCGGGGGGGCTACCAGTTCTTC	CASSYYKRGGYQFF
TRBV4-1	15	-	TRBJ1-2	TRBD1	TGCGCCAGCAGCCAAGGAACAGGGGGCCACTATGGCTACACCTTC	CASSQGTGGHYGYTF
TRBV27	13	-	TRBJ1-1	-	TGTGCCAGCTCCCTAGGGGGGTCCACTGAAGCTTTCTTT	CASSLGGSTEAFF
TRBV19	15	-	TRBJ1-1	-	TGTGCCAGTAGTATAGTTAAAGGGCTGGGCACTGAAGCTTTCTTT	CASSIVKGLGTEAFF
TRBV13	13	-	TRBJ2-3	-	TGTGCCAGCAGCTTAAAAAGGGGAGATACGCAGTATTTT	CASSLKRGDTQYF
TRBV7-9	15	-	TRBJ2-3	TRBD2	TGTGCCAGCAGTAGAGCGGGAGGCCCTCCAGATACGCAGTATTTT	CASSRAGGPPDTQYF
TRBV5-1	14	few	TRBJ2-7	TRBD1	TGCGCCAGCAGCTTAGTATTCCAGGGGGACGAGCAGTACTTC	CASSLVFQGDEQYF
TRBV5-1	13	-	TRBJ2-5	TRBD2	TGCGCCAGCAGCCCAGGACTAGCGGAGACCCAGTACTTC	CASSPGLAETQYF